This T cell receptor (beta chain) was sequenced during a study of OX40 agonist ivuxolimab in advanced cancers. Turning to the study itself: Hepatocellular carcinoma, melanoma, renal cell or head and neck cancer occurred in dose-escalation patients.

Germline CDR1 ENHRY, CDR2 SYGVKD. The ends lost 10 bases at V and 1 base at J; junction bases unmatched: 11. This CDR3 contains 17 residues. Autoimmune disease history or systemic immunosuppression excluded patients. The study's findings and limits: Low levels of normalized T-cell clonal expansion also appeared in some nonresponders. CD4+ and CD8+ blood T cells expanded clonally by week 6 at 0.1 to 3.0 mg/kg.

Assay: immunoSEQ multiplex PCR; the TCRdb copy retains only in-frame clones and omits some. The repertoire holds 30,000 to 40,000 clones, with about 90% as singletons. A note on this clone: Its specificity is not known.

This TCR was recovered from an adult with an advanced solid tumor such as melanoma, head and neck, liver or kidney cancer. This specimen consisted of CD4+ or CD8+ T cells sorted from blood, obtained in a trial of the OX40 agonist ivuxolimab. The V and J genes are TRBV10-3 and TRBJ2-6; 9 bases fit TRBD1. DNA of the CDR3: TGTGCCAGTTCGACAGGGGGGACTGGGTCTGGGGCCAACGTCCTGACTTTC. Encoded protein: CASSTGGTGSGANVLTF.